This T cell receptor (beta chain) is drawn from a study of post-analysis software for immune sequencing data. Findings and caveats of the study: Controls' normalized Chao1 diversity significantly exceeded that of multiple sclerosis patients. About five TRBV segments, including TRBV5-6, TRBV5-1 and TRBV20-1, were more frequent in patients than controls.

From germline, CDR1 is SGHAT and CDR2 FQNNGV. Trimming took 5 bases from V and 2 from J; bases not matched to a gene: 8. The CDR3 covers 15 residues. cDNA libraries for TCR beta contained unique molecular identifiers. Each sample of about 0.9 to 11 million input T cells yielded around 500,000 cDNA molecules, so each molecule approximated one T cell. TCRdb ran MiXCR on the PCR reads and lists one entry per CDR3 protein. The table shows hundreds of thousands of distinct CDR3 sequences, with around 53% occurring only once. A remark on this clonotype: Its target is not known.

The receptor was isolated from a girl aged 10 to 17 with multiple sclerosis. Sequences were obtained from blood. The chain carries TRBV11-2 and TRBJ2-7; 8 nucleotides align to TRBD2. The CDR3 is CASSLPGGPAYEQYF. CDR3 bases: TGTGCCAGCAGCCTCCCGGGGGGGCCGGCCTACGAGCAGTACTTC.